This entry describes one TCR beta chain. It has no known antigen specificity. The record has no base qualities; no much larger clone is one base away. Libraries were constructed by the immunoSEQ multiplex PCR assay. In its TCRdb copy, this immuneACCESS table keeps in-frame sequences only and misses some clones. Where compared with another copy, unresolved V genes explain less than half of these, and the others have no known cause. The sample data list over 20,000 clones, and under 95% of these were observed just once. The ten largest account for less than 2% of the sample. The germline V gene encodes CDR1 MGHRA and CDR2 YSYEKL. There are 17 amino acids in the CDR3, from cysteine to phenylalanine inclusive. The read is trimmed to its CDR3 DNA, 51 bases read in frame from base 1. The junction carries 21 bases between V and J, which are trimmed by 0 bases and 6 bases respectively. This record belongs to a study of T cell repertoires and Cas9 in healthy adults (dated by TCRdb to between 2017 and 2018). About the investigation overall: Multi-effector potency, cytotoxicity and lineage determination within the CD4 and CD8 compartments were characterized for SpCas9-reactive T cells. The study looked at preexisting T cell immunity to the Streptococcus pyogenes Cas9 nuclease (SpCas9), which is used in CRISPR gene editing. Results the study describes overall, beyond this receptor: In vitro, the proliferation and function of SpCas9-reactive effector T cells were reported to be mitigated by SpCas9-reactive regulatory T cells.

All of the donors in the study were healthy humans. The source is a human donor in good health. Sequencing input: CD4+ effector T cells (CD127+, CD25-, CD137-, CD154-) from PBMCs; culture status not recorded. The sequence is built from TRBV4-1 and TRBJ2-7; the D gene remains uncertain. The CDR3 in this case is CASSQDLIGRAVPEQYF. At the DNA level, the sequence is TGCGCCAGCAGCCAAGATCTGATAGGTAGGGCGGTTCCCGAGCAGTACTTC.